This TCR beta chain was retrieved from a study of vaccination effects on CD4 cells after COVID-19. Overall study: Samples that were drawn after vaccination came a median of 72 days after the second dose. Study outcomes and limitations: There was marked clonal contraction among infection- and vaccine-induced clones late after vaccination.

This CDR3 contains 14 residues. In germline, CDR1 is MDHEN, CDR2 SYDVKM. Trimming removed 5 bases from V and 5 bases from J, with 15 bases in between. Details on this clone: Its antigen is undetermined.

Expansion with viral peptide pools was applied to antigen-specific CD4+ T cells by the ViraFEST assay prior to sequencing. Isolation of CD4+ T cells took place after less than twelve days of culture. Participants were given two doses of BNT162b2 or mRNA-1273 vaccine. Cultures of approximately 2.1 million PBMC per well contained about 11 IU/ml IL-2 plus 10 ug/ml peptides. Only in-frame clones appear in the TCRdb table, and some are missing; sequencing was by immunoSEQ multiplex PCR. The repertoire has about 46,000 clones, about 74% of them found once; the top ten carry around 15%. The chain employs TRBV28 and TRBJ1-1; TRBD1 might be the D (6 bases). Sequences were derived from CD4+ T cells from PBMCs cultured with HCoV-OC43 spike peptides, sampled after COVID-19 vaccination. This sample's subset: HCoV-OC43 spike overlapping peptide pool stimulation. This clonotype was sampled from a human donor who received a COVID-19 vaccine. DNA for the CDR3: TGTGCCAGCAGTACGCCTCAGGGGTGGACTGAAGCTTTCTTT. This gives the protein CASSTPQGWTEAFF.